The 3 T cell receptor beta chains below were found in one sample sequenced in a study of blood T cell repertoires in COVID-19. This table comes from immunoSEQ multiplex PCR, and its TCRdb copy is limited to in-frame clones, with some not included. Among under 40,000 clones listed, 85% to 90% were seen once. Sequencing was performed on peripheral blood. These receptors were taken from a man aged 55 to 70 with active COVID-19.

This clone was recorded once. The V and J genes are TRBV7-2 and TRBJ1-2, with D tentatively TRBD1 (6 bases). The V and J ends lost 4 bases and 7 bases respectively, with 19 bases between them. The CDR3 is 15 residues long. Germline CDR1 SGHTA, CDR2 FQGNSA. The CDR3 here is CASSSVSGDPRGYTF. The CDR3, as DNA: TGTGCCAGCAGCTCAGTCTCAGGGGACCCCCGTGGCTACACCTTC.

J is TRBJ1-2 and V is TRBV20-1; weak D call: TRBD1 (6 bases). The V and J ends lost 3 bases and 8 bases respectively, with 16 bases between them. In germline, CDR1 is DFQATT, CDR2 SNEGSKA (reference sequence). CDR3 length: 13 residues. The CDR3 DNA follows: TGCAGTGCTAGTTCGCAGGGGCTTATGGGCTACACCTTC. Translation: CSASSQGLMGYTF.

The rearrangement uses TRBV10-3 and TRBJ2-3; 7 bases are shared with TRBD1. The CDR3 has 14 residues. The junction had 6 bases not matched to a gene; V was cut back by 8 bases and J by 1 base. CDR1 and CDR2 (germline): ENHRY, SYGVKD. The DNA of the CDR3 is TGTGCCATCGCACAGGGGCCGGGCACAGATACGCAGTATTTT. This translates into CAIAQGPGTDTQYF.